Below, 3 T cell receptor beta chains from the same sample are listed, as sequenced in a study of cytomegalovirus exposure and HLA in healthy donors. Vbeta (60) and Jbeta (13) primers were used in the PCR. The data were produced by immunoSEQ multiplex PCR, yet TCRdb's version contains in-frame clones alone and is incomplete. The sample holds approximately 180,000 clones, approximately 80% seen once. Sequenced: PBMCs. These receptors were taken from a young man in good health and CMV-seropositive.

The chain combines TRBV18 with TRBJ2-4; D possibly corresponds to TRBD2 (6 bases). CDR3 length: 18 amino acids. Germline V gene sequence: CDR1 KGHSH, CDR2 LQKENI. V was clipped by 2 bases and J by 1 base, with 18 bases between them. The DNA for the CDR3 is TGTGCCAGCTCACCAACACGGGTGCTAGCGTTCGCCAAAAACATTCAGTACTTC. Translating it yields CASSPTRVLAFAKNIQYF.

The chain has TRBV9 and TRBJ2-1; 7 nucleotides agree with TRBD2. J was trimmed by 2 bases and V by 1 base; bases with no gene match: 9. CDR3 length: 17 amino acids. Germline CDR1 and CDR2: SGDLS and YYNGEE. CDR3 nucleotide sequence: TGTGCCAGCAGCGTAAGGGGAGGCGGGGGACCCTACAATGAGCAGTTCTTC. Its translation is CASSVRGGGGPYNEQFF.

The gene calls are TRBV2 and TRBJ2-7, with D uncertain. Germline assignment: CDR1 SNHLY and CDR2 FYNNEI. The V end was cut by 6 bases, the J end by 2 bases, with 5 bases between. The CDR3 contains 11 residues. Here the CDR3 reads CASSPTYEQYF. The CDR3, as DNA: TGTGCCAGCAGCCCAACCTACGAGCAGTACTTC.